These 13 T cell receptor beta chains came from one sample sequenced in a study of T cell changes during pregnancy in multiple sclerosis. Produced via immunoSEQ multiplex PCR; TCRdb's table is partial and in-frame only. The sample records roughly 80,000 clones, about 92% being singletons. The input for sequencing was peripheral blood, taken after pregnancy. These receptors were taken from a female donor in good health, enrolled as a control in a pregnancy study.

The V and J genes are TRBV6-1 and TRBJ2-1, with 7 bases that match TRBD2. Unmatched junction bases numbered 6, after V lost 8 bases and J lost 5 bases. The CDR3 is 13 amino acids. CDR1 and CDR2 (germline): MNHNS, SASEGT. DNA for the CDR3: TGTGCCAGCGGGGGGACTATTCACAATGAGCAGTTCTTC. The encoded protein is CASGGTIHNEQFF.

This chain links TRBV5-1 with TRBJ2-3; no firm D call. CDR3 length equals 13 residues. Germline CDR1 and CDR2: SGHRS and YFSETQ. V was shortened by 4 bases and J by 3 bases, with 9 bases between the two germline ends. The CDR3 DNA reads as TGCGCCAGCAGCCCCCTACAGACAGATACGCAGTATTTT. Translated: CASSPLQTDTQYF.

CDR3 bases: TGTGCCAGCTCCCGGGAGGGGGGCAGCTCCTATAATTCACCCCTCCACTTT. Translated, it gives CASSREGGSSYNSPLHF. J is TRBJ1-6 and V is TRBV2, with a tentative D call TRBD1 (6 bases). The V end lost 8 bases, the J end lost 0 bases, and 17 bases lay between the germline ends. CDR1 and CDR2 (germline): SNHLY, FYNNEI. The CDR3 has 17 residues.

The CDR3 protein is CSVQHRASGRSGETQYF. The CDR3 bases are TGCAGCGTCCAACATCGGGCTAGCGGGAGGTCGGGGGAGACCCAGTACTTC. The chain combines TRBV29-1 with TRBJ2-5; TRBD2 agrees at 11 bases. Per germline, CDR1 SQVTM and CDR2 ANQGSEA. The ends lost 6 bases at V and 5 bases at J; junction bases unmatched: 17. This CDR3 is 17 amino acids long.

This clone appeared a few times. The chain joins TRBV30 to TRBJ1-4; D possibly corresponds to TRBD1 (5 bases). Germline CDR1 GTSNPN, CDR2 SVGIG (reference sequence). This CDR3 contains 15 residues. Trimming cost V 0 bases and J 4 bases, with 12 bases left between them. CDR3 region: CAWSVRGAINEKLFF. The CDR3 region has the DNA TGTGCCTGGAGTGTACGCGGGGCCATTAATGAAAAACTGTTTTTT. The entire variable domain, with the rest obtained from reference TRBV30 and TRBJ1-4, is as follows: SQTIHQWPATLVQPVGSPLSLECTVEGTSNPNLYWYRQAAGRGLQLLFYSVGIGQISSEVPQNLSASRPQDRQFILSSKKLLLSDSGFYLCAWSVRGAINEKLFFGSGTQLSVL.

The chain uses TRBV27 and TRBJ1-1; TRBD1 is a possible D gene (6 bases). V shed 2 bases and J shed 4 bases, with 11 bases lying between them. Looked up from germline, CDR1 is MNHEY and CDR2 is SMNVEV (reference sequence). The CDR3 is 14 amino acids. The CDR3 protein is CASSLQGRCTEAFF. DNA of the CDR3: TGTGCCAGCAGTTTACAGGGGCGTTGCACTGAAGCTTTCTTT.

The chain couples TRBV7-2 to TRBJ1-2, with a tentative D call TRBD1 (6 bases). Germline CDR1 and CDR2: SGHTA and FQGNSA. Deletions cut 5 bases from V and 7 bases from J, with 14 bases between. The CDR3 runs to 13 residues. Here the CDR3 DNA reads TGTGCCAGCAGCCAACACAGGGATTTTGGCTACACCTTC. Its protein product is CASSQHRDFGYTF.

The DNA for the CDR3 is TGTGCCTGGAGTCCTAGCGGGGCCTACGAGCAGTACTTC. Translating gives CAWSPSGAYEQYF. The rearrangement uses TRBV30 and TRBJ2-7; 9 bases align to TRBD2. J gave up 2 bases and V 2 bases, and 1 base lay outside the gene matches. Germline-derived CDR1 and CDR2 are GTSNPN and SVGIG (reference sequence). The CDR3 has 13 amino acids. Drawing the rest from reference TRBV30 and TRBJ2-7, the complete variable domain is SQTIHQWPATLVQPVGSPLSLECTVEGTSNPNLYWYRQAAGRGLQLLFYSVGIGQISSEVPQNLSASRPQDRQFILSSKKLLLSDSGFYLCAWSPSGAYEQYFGPGTRLTVT.

The chain recombines TRBV4-1 with TRBJ1-2; TRBD1 matches at 7 bases. Germline V gene lookup returns CDR1 MGHRA and CDR2 YSYEKL. The CDR3 runs to 16 residues. Trimming removed 2 bases from V and 4 bases from J; junction bases left unmatched: 10. CDR3 residues: CASSQPHRGSFYGYTF. The CDR3, as DNA: TGCGCCAGCAGCCAACCACACAGGGGATCCTTCTATGGCTACACCTTC.

The chain joins TRBV30 to TRBJ1-4; 7 nucleotides agree with TRBD1. The CDR3 extends over 17 amino acids. Trimming removed 2 bases from V and 5 bases from J; junction bases left unmatched: 14. The V gene's germline CDR1 is GTSNPN and CDR2 SVGIG (reference sequence). The CDR3 sequence: CAWSHPSGGTENEKLFF. The CDR3 nucleotides read TGTGCCTGGAGTCACCCCTCGGGGGGGACAGAGAATGAAAAACTGTTTTTT.

V usage is TRBV30 and J usage is TRBJ1-3; 9 bases agree with TRBD1. V lost 5 bases to trimming and J lost 4 bases; unmatched junction nucleotides: 12. Looked up from germline, CDR1 is GTSNPN and CDR2 is SVGIG (reference sequence). This CDR3 comprises 16 residues. CDR3 nucleotide sequence: TGTGCCTGGCGAGCCAACCCACAGGGGGCCGGAAACACCATATATTTT. Its protein is CAWRANPQGAGNTIYF. Based on the CDR3 plus reference TRBV30 and TRBJ1-3, the full variable domain is SQTIHQWPATLVQPVGSPLSLECTVEGTSNPNLYWYRQAAGRGLQLLFYSVGIGQISSEVPQNLSASRPQDRQFILSSKKLLLSDSGFYLCAWRANPQGAGNTIYFGEGSWLTVV.

The chain carries TRBV28 and TRBJ2-2; no clear D gene. Trimming took 7 bases from V and 6 from J, leaving 9 bases between them. The CDR3 runs to 12 residues. CDR1 is MDHEN and CDR2 is SYDVKM in the germline V gene. The CDR3 is CASNVVAGELFF. Here the CDR3 DNA reads TGTGCCAGCAATGTAGTTGCCGGGGAGCTGTTTTTT.

The chain's CDR3 is CASSENKRGDTQYF. As DNA, the CDR3 is TGTGCCAGCAGTGAAAATAAACGGGGAGATACGCAGTATTTT. This chain links TRBV2 with TRBJ2-3; weak D call: TRBD2 (5 bases). V was cut by 2 bases and J by 5 bases, with 11 bases left in between. This CDR3 comprises 14 residues. Germline V gene sequence: CDR1 SNHLY, CDR2 FYNNEI.